The next 19 T cell receptor beta chains were all read from a single sample in a study of read filtering for tumor transcriptome and immune sequencing. The library was built from about 400 ng RNA with molecular barcoded adaptors for alpha/delta and beta/gamma chains. MiXCR, run by TCRdb on the reads, gives a single entry per CDR3 protein. The table includes approximately 59,000 distinct CDR3 sequences, about 12% detected once. Specimen: a population of CD138-negative cells sorted from bone marrow. These receptors all stem from a donor aged 40 or over with multiple myeloma.

This clonotype came up many times. The V and J genes are TRBV6-1 and TRBJ1-1; D unresolved. The CDR3 has 15 amino acids. CDR1 MNHNS and CDR2 SASEGT come from the germline V gene. V lost 3 bases to trimming and J lost 1 base, with 12 bases between them. The CDR3 loop reads CASSDPRTANTEAFF. The CDR3 nucleotides read TGTGCCAGCAGTGACCCTCGGACGGCGAACACTGAAGCTTTCTTT.

This clonotype was seen at least ten times. This rearrangement joins TRBV3-1 to TRBJ2-5; weak D call: TRBD2 (5 bases). The V end was cut by 4 bases, the J end by 4 bases, with 7 bases between. Germline V gives CDR1 LGHDT, CDR2 YNNKEL (reference sequence). The CDR3 totals 12 residues. CDR3 DNA sequence: TGTGCCAGCAGCCGGGAGAGAGAGACCCAGTACTTC. This codes for CASSRERETQYF.

In this sample, this clonotype turned up many times. J is TRBJ2-1 and V is TRBV23-1, with 8 positions matching TRBD2. Being an ORF, TRBV23-1 has a function that is uncertain. The CDR3 sequence is 17 residues long. The V segment lost 3 bases and the J segment 4 bases; nucleotides outside the gene matches: 11. CDR3: CASSHPGGLGSYNEQFF. The CDR3 coding sequence is TGCGCCAGCAGTCACCCGGGGGGGTTGGGTTCTTACAATGAGCAGTTCTTC.

This clonotype was seen many times. J is TRBJ2-1 and V is TRBV7-2, with D possibly TRBD2 on 6 matching bases. CDR3 length: 15 amino acids. Germline CDR1 SGHTA, CDR2 FQGNSA. V lost 5 bases to trimming and J lost 4 bases, with 15 bases between them. CDR3 nucleotides: TGTGCCAGCAGCCTCTCCGGGACTCCTTACAATGAGCAGTTCTTC. Encoded protein: CASSLSGTPYNEQFF.

With respect to this clonotype: A single base separates this from a much larger clone, so it may be a read error. The CDR3 does not end in the conserved phenylalanine or tryptophan, so this is likely a read error. The rearrangement joins TRBV7-2 to TRBJ1-1; D possibly corresponds to TRBD1 (5 bases). Trimming removed 1 base at V and 5 bases at J, with 11 bases between. From germline, CDR1 is SGHTA and CDR2 FQGNSA. The CDR3 runs 14 residues. Written as DNA, the CDR3 is TGTGCCAGCAGCTTAGTGGGGGGTCGGACTGAAGCTTTCTCT. Translation: CASSLVGGRTEAFS.

This clonotype was seen a handful of times. It may be a read error: a sequence one base away is much more abundant. The V call is TRBV6-1, the J call TRBJ2-2; 9 bases are a match to TRBD1. Germline CDR1 MNHNS, CDR2 SASEGT. The CDR3 contains 15 residues. In DNA form, the CDR3 reads TGTGCCAGCAGTGAAGGGACAGGGGACACCGGGGAGCTGCTTTTT. This codes for CASSEGTGDTGELLF.

A remark on this clonotype: A much more abundant neighbour one base away suggests this may be a read error. The gene calls are TRBV7-9 and TRBJ2-1, with TRBD2 as a possible D gene (5 bases). CDR3 length equals 14 residues. CDR1 and CDR2 (germline): SEHNR, FQNEAQ (reference sequence). In DNA form, the CDR3 reads TGTGCCAGCAGCTTAGAAGGGTTTCGGGATGAGCGGTTCTTC. Translation gives CASSLEGFRDERFF.

There are many counts of this clonotype. The rearrangement uses TRBV20-1 and TRBJ2-2; TRBD1 aligns across 9 bases. CDR1 and CDR2 from the germline V gene are DFQATT and SNEGSKA (reference sequence). This CDR3 contains 15 residues. Germline trimming cut 6 bases from V and 7 bases from J; bases unmatched to any gene: 12. The CDR3 coding sequence is TGCAGTGCCCCGGACCCAACAGGGGGCGACGGGGAGCTGTTTTTT. It yields the protein CSAPDPTGGDGELFF.

This clonotype was found a few times. The chain employs TRBV5-1 and TRBJ2-5; 10 positions match TRBD1. Germline assignment: CDR1 SGHRS and CDR2 YFSETQ. Trimming at V came to 1 base and at J to 1 base, leaving 4 bases not matched to a gene. This CDR3 spans 16 amino acids. This CDR3 is CASSLLGTGVQETQYF. CDR3 bases: TGCGCCAGCAGCTTGTTAGGGACAGGGGTCCAAGAGACCCAGTACTTC.

Ten or more counts support this clonotype. V and J are TRBV14 and TRBJ2-1, with 9 positions matching TRBD2. CDR3 length: 16 amino acids. J lost 2 bases, V lost 4 bases, and 6 bases had no gene match. CDR1 and CDR2 (germline): SGHDN, FVKESK. The CDR3 here is CASSPIAGEAYNEQFF. In DNA form, the CDR3 reads TGTGCCAGCAGCCCAATAGCGGGGGAGGCCTACAATGAGCAGTTCTTC.

Many counts were recorded for this clonotype. The V gene is TRBV5-1, the J gene TRBJ1-4; D possibly corresponds to TRBD1 (5 bases). V gave up 1 base and J gave up 4 bases, with 11 bases separating them. The CDR3 has 15 amino acids. The germline V gene has CDR1 SGHRS and CDR2 YFSETQ. CDR3 amino acids: CASSLLGGDNEKLFF. CDR3 DNA sequence: TGCGCCAGCAGCTTGCTCGGGGGGGATAATGAAAAACTGTTTTTT.

This clonotype was detected ten times or more. The V gene is TRBV10-3, the J gene TRBJ2-5; maybe TRBD1 (5 bases). This CDR3 spans 16 amino acids. Trimming stripped 2 bases from V and 4 bases from J, with 17 bases between. Germline CDR1 ENHRY, CDR2 SYGVKD. CDR3 loop: CAISERGSHERETQYF. CDR3 DNA: TGTGCCATCAGTGAGAGGGGCAGCCACGAACGAGAGACCCAGTACTTC.

In this sample, this clonotype turned up many times. The rearrangement joins TRBV3-1 to TRBJ2-2, with D hard to call. The CDR3 has 13 residues. Trimming took 0 bases from V and 7 from J, leaving 6 bases between them. Germline-derived CDR1 and CDR2 are LGHDT and YNNKEL (reference sequence). CDR3 in amino acids: CASSQDPSGELFF. CDR3 DNA: TGTGCCAGCAGCCAAGACCCGAGCGGGGAGCTGTTTTTT.

The table lists this clonotype with many counts. V is TRBV5-1 and J is TRBJ1-5; D call uncertain. Germline V gene sequence: CDR1 SGHRS, CDR2 YFSETQ. The CDR3 has 13 amino acids. V lost 0 bases and J lost 3, with 4 bases in between. This CDR3 reads CASSLGINQPQHF. The CDR3 coding sequence is TGCGCCAGCAGCTTGGGGATCAATCAGCCCCAGCATTTT. Based on the CDR3 plus reference TRBV5-1 and TRBJ1-5, the full variable domain is KAGVTQTPRYLIKTRGQQVTLSCSPISGHRSVSWYQQTPGQGLQFLFEYFSETQRNKGNFPGRFSGRQFSNSRSEMNVSTLELGDSALYLCASSLGINQPQHFGDGTRLSIL.

On this clonotype itself: Since a much larger clone is just one base distant, this may be a read error. The CDR3 end shows no conserved phenylalanine or tryptophan, and so a read error is likely. The genes are TRBV20-1 and TRBJ1-5; D call uncertain. Germline assignment: CDR1 DFQATT and CDR2 SNEGSKA (reference sequence). This CDR3 has 12 amino acids. Between the trimmed V and J ends, which lost 6 bases and 0 bases, there was a span of 6 bases. The CDR3 protein is CSATHSNQPQHL. As DNA, the CDR3 is TGCAGTGCCACCCATAGCAATCAGCCCCAGCATCTT.

A note on this clonotype: A much bigger clone sits one base away, suggesting this may be a read error. Since no conserved phenylalanine or tryptophan closes the CDR3, a read error is the likely cause. The chain recombines TRBV7-6 with TRBJ2-4; 8 bases are a match to TRBD1. The CDR3 spans 14 residues. V shed 5 bases, J shed 5 bases, and the junction held 5 bases outside the gene matches. The germline V gene encodes CDR1 SGHVS and CDR2 FNYEAQ. The DNA for the CDR3 is TGTGCCAGCAGCCCAGACAGGGGCGAAAACATTCAGTACTCC. Translated, it gives CASSPDRGENIQYS.

This clonotype has a count of ten or more. The V gene is TRBV5-1, the J gene TRBJ1-5; TRBD1 matches at 10 bases. The V gene end was trimmed by 0 bases and the J gene end by 8 bases; junction bases not matched to a gene: 8. The CDR3 contains 16 residues. Germline values: CDR1 SGHRS, CDR2 YFSETQ. The CDR3 DNA sequence: TGCGCCAGCAGCTTGGGGGGACAGGGGCTAGGAGAGCCCCAGCATTTT. Protein sequence: CASSLGGQGLGEPQHF.

The table lists this clonotype with many counts. This sequence joins TRBV5-6 and TRBJ2-1, with D maybe TRBD2 (5 bases). The germline V gene has CDR1 SGHDT and CDR2 YYEEEE. The V end was cut by 0 bases, the J end by 3 bases, with 10 bases between. This CDR3 is 15 amino acids long. Here the CDR3 reads CASSLEARVYNEQFF. The CDR3 DNA is TGTGCCAGCAGCTTGGAAGCGCGGGTCTACAATGAGCAGTTCTTC.

This clonotype was recorded many times. The V call is TRBV5-1, the J call TRBJ2-3; TRBD2 aligns across 10 bases. Germline assignment: CDR1 SGHRS and CDR2 YFSETQ. CDR3 length equals 15 residues. The V and J ends lost 4 bases and 2 bases, in that order; junction bases with no gene match: 4. CDR3 DNA: TGCGCCAGCAGCGAGCTAGCGGGGGCCACAGATACGCAGTATTTT. This gives the protein CASSELAGATDTQYF.